A single sample is the source of the 26 T cell receptor beta chains below, sequenced in a study of shared clonotypes between healthy human individuals. Naive CD8 cells lacked CD45RO and underwent positive selection for CCR7, leaving out terminally differentiated effector memory CD45RA+ cells. This table comes from immunoSEQ multiplex PCR, and its TCRdb copy is limited to in-frame clones, with some not included. The sample lists about 2,200,000 clones; about 92% were seen once. The sequencing sample was made of naive CD8+ T cells from PBMCs. These receptors all come from a man aged 18 to 30 in good health. Some clones in this sample may be carry-over from other donors' samples.

This clone was seen a single time. Distinct nucleotide sequences in the sample also encode this CDR3. The gene calls are TRBV27 and TRBJ2-1, with 9 bases that match TRBD1. The germline gives CDR1 MNHEY, CDR2 SMNVEV (reference sequence). The CDR3 loop spans 14 amino acids. Trimming took 6 bases from V and 2 from J; bases not matched to a gene: 2. The CDR3 DNA follows: TGTGCCAGCAGCTGGACAGGGGCCTACAATGAGCAGTTCTTC. Protein product: CASSWTGAYNEQFF.

V gene TRBV10-2 combines with J gene TRBJ2-1, with 7 nucleotides matching TRBD1. CDR1 is WSHSY and CDR2 is SAAADI in the germline V gene. The V segment lost 0 bases and the J segment 13 bases; nucleotides outside the gene matches: 6. The length of the CDR3 is 13 residues. CDR3 in DNA: TGCGCCAGCAGTGAGTCTACGAGGGGGCAACAGTTCTTC. Its translation is CASSESTRGQQFF.

The V gene is TRBV7-9, the J gene TRBJ2-3, with TRBD1 matching over 8 bases. The germline V gene has CDR1 SEHNR and CDR2 FQNEAQ (reference sequence). V shed 5 bases, J shed 3 bases, and the junction held 4 bases outside the gene matches. The CDR3 spans 14 residues. CDR3 in DNA: TGTGCCAGCAGCCTGGACAGGGCAACAGATACGCAGTATTTT. Its translation is CASSLDRATDTQYF. Combining the CDR3 with reference TRBV7-9 and TRBJ2-3 gives the whole variable domain DTGVSQNPRHKITKRGQNVTFRCDPISEHNRLYWYRQTLGQGPEFLTYFQNEAQLEKSRLLSDRFSAERPKGSFSTLEIQRTEQGDSAMYLCASSLDRATDTQYFGPGTRLTVL.

Remarks on this clone: In the same sample, other DNA sequences code for this CDR3. The chain carries TRBV28 and TRBJ2-7; D is perhaps TRBD1 or TRBD2 (6 bases each). Germline V gene data show CDR1 as MDHEN and CDR2 as SYDVKM. This CDR3 has 13 amino acids. Trimming cost V 3 bases and J 4 bases, with 10 bases left between them. The CDR3 DNA is TGTGCCAGCAGTTTTAGGGGGGCGTACGAGCAGTACTTC. Residues: CASSFRGAYEQYF.

This clone was counted once. The chain joins TRBV6-6 to TRBJ2-4, with D maybe TRBD2 (5 bases). The V gene lost 2 bases and the J gene lost 3 bases, with 11 bases spanning the gap. The CDR3 is made up of 15 amino acids. Germline assignment: CDR1 MNHNY and CDR2 SVGAGI (reference sequence). CDR3 sequence: CASSYARDVKNIQYF. DNA of the CDR3: TGTGCCAGCAGTTACGCCCGGGATGTCAAAAACATTCAGTACTTC.

The chain has TRBV19 and TRBJ2-1; D unclear. V lost 6 bases and J 2 bases, leaving 14 bases between the germline ends. The CDR3 consists of 15 residues. CDR1 is LNHDA, CDR2 SQIVND, per germline (reference sequence). The CDR3 sequence: CASRTGSATYNEQFF. In nucleotides, the CDR3 is TGTGCCAGTAGGACGGGCAGCGCTACCTACAATGAGCAGTTCTTC.

The chain combines TRBV6-1 with TRBJ2-7; 10 bases agree with TRBD2. The CDR3 loop spans 13 amino acids. The trim removed 6 bases at V and 5 bases at J, leaving 4 bases unmatched. The V gene's germline CDR1 is MNHNS and CDR2 SASEGT. The CDR3 protein is CASRLAGEDEQYF. The CDR3 DNA follows: TGTGCCAGCAGGCTAGCGGGAGAAGACGAGCAGTACTTC.

The CDR3: CASSPPLRVRGTEAFF. The CDR3 DNA is TGTGCCAGCAGCCCCCCGTTACGGGTTAGGGGCACTGAAGCTTTCTTT. The J gene is TRBJ1-1, the V gene TRBV7-9, with a weak D call TRBD1 (5 bases). Looked up from germline, CDR1 is SEHNR and CDR2 is FQNEAQ (reference sequence). V was shortened by 5 bases and J by 4 bases, with 20 bases between the two germline ends. This CDR3 region has 16 residues. The whole variable domain, remainder taken from reference TRBV7-9 and TRBJ1-1, is DTGVSQNPRHKITKRGQNVTFRCDPISEHNRLYWYRQTLGQGPEFLTYFQNEAQLEKSRLLSDRFSAERPKGSFSTLEIQRTEQGDSAMYLCASSPPLRVRGTEAFFGQGTRLTVV.

The chain carries TRBV14 and TRBJ1-2; D gene unclear. Germline V lookup: CDR1 SGHDN, CDR2 FVKESK. This CDR3 spans 14 amino acids. Trimming stripped 0 bases from V and 4 bases from J, with 9 bases between. The CDR3 loop is CASSQDRETYGYTF. The CDR3 region has the DNA TGTGCCAGCAGCCAAGATCGGGAAACCTATGGCTACACCTTC.

The chain has TRBV10-3 and TRBJ2-7, with D hard to call. Trimming cost V 4 bases and J 0 bases, with 13 bases left between them. Germline values: CDR1 ENHRY, CDR2 SYGVKD. The CDR3 is 15 residues long. The CDR3 nucleotides are TGTGCCATCAGTGTTAAGACAAGGAGCTCCTACGAGCAGTACTTC. It yields the protein CAISVKTRSSYEQYF.

The chain combines TRBV19 with TRBJ2-5, with D tentatively TRBD2 (6 bases). Trimming stripped 6 bases from V and 5 bases from J, with 13 bases between. Per the germline V gene, CDR1 is LNHDA and CDR2 is SQIVND (reference sequence). This CDR3 region has 13 residues. The CDR3 nucleotides read TGTGCCAGTAGATCCGGGACTGTGGAGACCCAGTACTTC. Translation gives CASRSGTVETQYF.

This sequence joins TRBV28 and TRBJ2-1; 7 positions agree with TRBD2. Germline CDR1 is MDHEN and CDR2 is SYDVKM. The CDR3 runs 17 residues. V was clipped by 3 bases and J by 10 bases; unmatched bases: 18. The CDR3 here is CASSFYWWEGRMHEQFF. In nucleotides, the CDR3 is TGTGCCAGCAGTTTTTATTGGTGGGAGGGCCGGATGCACGAGCAGTTCTTC.

A word on this clone: Other DNA variants within this sample encode the same CDR3. The chain employs TRBV18 and TRBJ1-1; 8 bases map to TRBD1. J was trimmed by 0 bases and V by 6 bases; bases with no gene match: 3. The CDR3 totals 14 residues. Germline loops: CDR1 KGHSH, CDR2 LQKENI. CDR3 in amino acids: CASSPGQVNTEAFF. DNA for the CDR3: TGTGCCAGCTCTCCGGGACAGGTGAACACTGAAGCTTTCTTT.

Only one count was recorded for this clone. The chain uses TRBV29-1 and TRBJ2-3; TRBD1 might be the D (6 bases). CDR3 length: 15 residues. V lost 6 bases to trimming and J lost 4 bases, with 20 bases between them. Germline lookup yields CDR1 SQVTM and CDR2 ANQGSEA. The CDR3 sequence: CSVVHTGMGADTQYF. The CDR3 coding sequence is TGCAGCGTCGTCCATACAGGGATGGGAGCAGATACGCAGTATTTT.

The J gene is TRBJ2-1, the V gene TRBV7-9, with 9 bases identical to TRBD1. The CDR3 loop spans 15 amino acids. V gave up 4 bases and J gave up 5 bases; unmatched junction bases: 6. CDR1 is SEHNR and CDR2 is FQNEAQ in the germline V gene (reference sequence). The CDR3 coding sequence is TGTGCCAGCAGCTCTCCGGGACAGGGAAACAATGAGCAGTTCTTC. Its protein product is CASSSPGQGNNEQFF.

CDR3 coding DNA: TGTGCCAGCAGACAAGACAGCATCTATGGCTACACCTTC. Translated: CASRQDSIYGYTF. This rearrangement joins TRBV5-6 to TRBJ1-2; a possible D gene is TRBD1 (5 bases). Germline CDR1 and CDR2: SGHDT and YYEEEE. This CDR3 spans 13 amino acids. The V end was cut by 5 bases, the J end by 4 bases, with 12 bases between.

The chain couples TRBV27 to TRBJ1-2; TRBD1 matches 9 bases. Germline V lookup: CDR1 MNHEY, CDR2 SMNVEV (reference sequence). The CDR3 runs to 17 residues. The V and J ends lost 5 bases and 4 bases, in that order; junction bases with no gene match: 14. In nucleotides, the CDR3 is TGTGCCAGCAGTCCGCCGGGACAGGGTGGTCTCCTCTATGGCTACACCTTC. It translates to CASSPPGQGGLLYGYTF.

The chain uses TRBV6-1 and TRBJ2-7; 7 bases are shared with TRBD2. Germline V gene lookup returns CDR1 MNHNS and CDR2 SASEGT. This CDR3 is built from 15 residues. With 6 bases clipped from V and 0 bases from J, the junction kept 8 bases outside the gene matches. The CDR3 DNA reads as TGTGCCAGCAGGGTACGTGGCGGGAGCTCCTACGAGCAGTACTTC. It yields the protein CASRVRGGSSYEQYF.

The chain recombines TRBV27 with TRBJ1-2, with TRBD1 matching over 10 bases. The CDR3 contains 15 residues. Germline V gene lookup returns CDR1 MNHEY and CDR2 SMNVEV (reference sequence). V was clipped by 5 bases and J by 5 bases; unmatched bases: 8. As DNA, the CDR3 is TGTGCCAGCAGTCCGGACAGGGGGGGCCGGTATGGCTACACCTTC. Encoded protein: CASSPDRGGRYGYTF.

V is TRBV4-1 and J is TRBJ2-7, with 13 bases lining up with TRBD2. Germline CDR1 reads MGHRA; CDR2 reads YSYEKL. The CDR3 contains 15 residues. V dropped 4 bases and J dropped 5; count of bases not matched to a gene: 5. Written as DNA, the CDR3 is TGCGCCAGCAGCCCCCGGACTAGCGGGAGTCACGAGCAGTACTTC. It encodes CASSPRTSGSHEQYF.

This chain links TRBV15 with TRBJ1-1, with a possible D match to TRBD1 (5 bases). The CDR3 sequence is 14 residues long. V gave up 3 bases and J gave up 4 bases, with 12 bases separating them. Germline V lookup: CDR1 LNHNV, CDR2 YYDKDF (reference sequence). The CDR3 is CATSSPRGSTEAFF. DNA of the CDR3: TGTGCCACCAGCAGCCCCCGGGGCAGCACTGAAGCTTTCTTT.

The rearrangement joins TRBV28 to TRBJ1-4; D not certain. Trimming stripped 6 bases from V and 0 bases from J, with 11 bases between. Germline CDR1 reads MDHEN; CDR2 reads SYDVKM. This CDR3 is 15 amino acids long. The CDR3 region is CASRKSQPTNEKLFF. The CDR3 coding sequence is TGTGCCAGCAGAAAAAGCCAACCAACTAATGAAAAACTGTTTTTT.

This clone was detected once. This sample also contains other DNA sequences that code for the same CDR3. The chain combines TRBV5-1 with TRBJ2-7, with D hard to call. CDR3 length: 15 residues. Trimming shortened V by 0 bases and J by 0 bases, and 10 bases separated the two germline ends. Germline V gene sequence: CDR1 SGHRS, CDR2 YFSETQ. The CDR3 is CASSLVGGSSYEQYF. CDR3 sequence (DNA): TGCGCCAGCAGCTTGGTGGGCGGTAGCTCCTACGAGCAGTACTTC. The full variable domain, in which reference TRBV5-1 and TRBJ2-7 provide the parts outside the CDR3, is KAGVTQTPRYLIKTRGQQVTLSCSPISGHRSVSWYQQTPGQGLQFLFEYFSETQRNKGNFPGRFSGRQFSNSRSEMNVSTLELGDSALYLCASSLVGGSSYEQYFGPGTRLTVT.

The J gene is TRBJ2-7, the V gene TRBV2, with a possible D match to TRBD2 (6 bases). V was shortened by 0 bases and J by 7 bases, with 16 bases between the two germline ends. The germline V gene encodes CDR1 SNHLY and CDR2 FYNNEI. The CDR3 totals 15 residues. For the CDR3, the DNA is TGTGCCAGCAGTGAAGCGGCAGGGAGTGGGGGGGAGCAGTACTTC. Its translation: CASSEAAGSGGEQYF. Full variable domain (rest looked up from reference TRBV2 and TRBJ2-7): EPEVTQTPSHQVTQMGQEVILRCVPISNHLYFYWYRQILGQKVEFLVSFYNNEISEKSEIFDDQFSVERPDGSNFTLKIRSTKLEDSAMYFCASSEAAGSGGEQYFGPGTRLTVT.

The chain combines TRBV30 with TRBJ2-2, with D tentatively TRBD2 (6 bases). Per the germline V gene, CDR1 is GTSNPN and CDR2 is SVGIG (reference sequence). Trimming shortened V by 5 bases and J by 9 bases, and 16 bases separated the two germline ends. CDR3 length equals 13 residues. In DNA form, the CDR3 reads TGTGCCTGGTCATTCGGGGGAGGCTGGGAGCTGTTTTTT. Protein sequence: CAWSFGGGWELFF.

This clone was seen only once. This sequence joins TRBV27 and TRBJ2-3, with TRBD2 as a possible D gene (5 bases). The germline V and J ends were trimmed by 5 bases and 4 bases, with 16 bases remaining between them. The CDR3 is made up of 15 amino acids. Germline V gene data show CDR1 as MNHEY and CDR2 as SMNVEV (reference sequence). The CDR3 DNA reads TGTGCCAGCAGTACCGGGGTCCAGGCAGCAGATACGCAGTATTTT. Its protein product is CASSTGVQAADTQYF.